This TCR beta chain was captured by sequencing in a study of blood T cell repertoires in COVID-19. Study context: T cells, B-cell-depleted T cells, or PBMCs provided the cDNA or gDNA that served as material.

Clones were sequenced by immunoSEQ multiplex PCR, and TCRdb holds only the in-frame ones, with some missing. This sample yields under 350,000 clones, of which around 90% are seen a single time; approximately 6.8% belongs to the top ten. Germline-derived CDR1 and CDR2 are SGHRS and YFSETQ. Trimming at V came to 3 bases and at J to 5 bases, leaving 3 bases not matched to a gene. There are 13 residues in the CDR3. This clone was seen more than once but under ten times. The chain combines TRBV5-1 with TRBJ1-2; 8 nucleotides match TRBD1. The specimen was peripheral blood. The TCR was taken from a woman in her 30s with COVID-19, enrolled during active disease. The CDR3, as DNA: TGCGCCAGCAGCTATGGACAGGGTTATGGCTACACCTTC. Translated: CASSYGQGYGYTF.